This TCR beta chain was found in a study of beta chain features in type 1 diabetes. The study's findings and limits: PCR might favor shorter templates, equally in patients and controls.

CDR1 is MDHEN and CDR2 is SYDVKM in the germline V gene. The CDR3 runs to 16 residues. Germline trimming cut 3 bases from V and 6 bases from J; bases unmatched to any gene: 8. This clone was observed many times. Its antigen remains unknown. Investigators reverse transcribed all isolated RNA, so they sequenced expressed TCRB transcripts. Assay: immunoSEQ multiplex PCR; the TCRdb copy retains only in-frame clones and omits some. The table includes some 150,000 clones, about 7% detected once. The source of this sequence is a woman aged 30 to 39 in good health. The chain links TRBV28 to TRBJ2-1; 10 bases fit TRBD2. Sequenced input: central memory CD4+ T cells from blood. In nucleotides, the CDR3 is TGTGCCAGCAGTTTCAACCTAGCGGGAGTTGGCAATGAGCAGTTCTTC. Amino acids: CASSFNLAGVGNEQFF.